These T cell receptor beta chains were read from a single sample in a study of graft-versus-host responses after intestinal transplantation. Their target antigens are unknown. The repertoire was sequenced with immunoSEQ multiplex PCR; TCRdb's copy has only in-frame clones and lacks some. This table has tens of thousands of clones, roughly 96% appearing once. The specimen was unstimulated CD8+ T cells sorted from spleen or lymph node cells, collected before transplant. Receptors originate from a human donor who was the organ donor for an intestinal transplant. CDR3s include the opening cysteine and the closing phenylalanine or tryptophan. D genes are given only for firm matches. Size tells how often a clone was seen (once, few, many) or the class of an expanded clone, and some rows leave it out.

>NA|TRBJ2-7|TRBD1|TRBV5-1
TGCGCCAGCAGCTTCGGGACAGCCTACGAGCAGTACTTC
CASSFGTAYEQYF
>NA|TRBJ2-5|TRBD1|TRBV2
TGTGCCAGCAAGTTGGGACAGGGGACAGAGACCCAGTACTTC
CASKLGQGTETQYF
>NA|TRBJ2-1|TRBD1|TRBV18
TGTGCCAGCTCACCTGGGACAGGGGGCTATGAGCAGTTCTTC
CASSPGTGGYEQFF
>NA|TRBJ1-2|NA|TRBV7-2
TGTGCCAGCAGCGGGGGTACGGATGGCTACACCTTC
CASSGGTDGYTF
>NA|TRBJ2-7|NA|TRBV4-1
TGCGCCAGCAGCCAGATACCGGGACACCGCTACGAGCAGTACTTC
CASSQIPGHRYEQYF
>NA|TRBJ1-1|TRBD1|TRBV9
TGTGCCAGCAGCGCCAGTCTACAGGGGGCCATTATGAACACTGAAGCTTTCTTT
CASSASLQGAIMNTEAFF
>once|TRBJ2-3|TRBD2|TRBV7-2
TGTGCCAGCAAAGCGGGGGGGCAAAATACGCAGTATTTT
CASKAGGQNTQYF
>NA|TRBJ2-1|TRBD2|TRBV27
TGTGCCAGCAGTTTATCGGCGGGGGAGTCCTACAATGAGCAGTTCTTC
CASSLSAGESYNEQFF
>once|TRBJ1-2|NA|TRBV6-6
TGTGCCAGCAGTTACCTACAGGGTATGCCCTATGGCTACACCTTC
CASSYLQGMPYGYTF
>NA|TRBJ2-2|NA|TRBV9
TGTGCCAGCAGCGTTTCCGGGGAGCTGTTTTTT
CASSVSGELFF
>NA|TRBJ2-1|TRBD2|TRBV27
TGTGCCAGCAGTTTCGGGACTAGCGGGGGCAATGAGCAGTTCTTC
CASSFGTSGGNEQFF
>NA|TRBJ2-2|NA|TRBV11-2
TGTGCCAGCAGACCCTTGGGTGGGGAGCTGTTTTTT
CASRPLGGELFF
>NA|TRBJ2-3|TRBD2|TRBV5-1
TGCGCCAGCTTTGGGACTAGCGGGGGGATCGATACGCAGTATTTT
CASFGTSGGIDTQYF
>NA|TRBJ1-2|TRBD1|TRBV13
TGTGCCAGCAGCTCCCAACTCGACAGGGACCCTTATGGCTACACCTTC
CASSSQLDRDPYGYTF
>NA|TRBJ2-3|NA|TRBV14
TGTGCCAGCAGCCAAGTAGCAGGGGCGGACACAGATACGCAGTATTTT
CASSQVAGADTDTQYF
>NA|TRBJ2-5|NA|TRBV11-2
TGTGCCAGCAGCTCCGGGAGAGAGACCCAGTACTTC
CASSSGRETQYF
>NA|TRBJ2-7|NA|TRBV28
TGTGCCAGCAGTTTAGCTGGTGATGGCTACGAGCAGTACTTC
CASSLAGDGYEQYF
>few|TRBJ1-3|NA|TRBV10-3
TGTGCCAACGGACCTGGAAACACCATATATTTT
CANGPGNTIYF
>NA|TRBJ1-1|NA|TRBV5-6
TGTGCCAGCAGTCCTCTAAGGGGGGAGAACACTGAAGCTTTCTTT
CASSPLRGENTEAFF
>NA|TRBJ1-1|NA|TRBV4-1
TGCGCCAGCAGCCAAGATAGGGGATGGTTGGACACGGATCCCTATATGAACACTGAAGCTTTCTTT
CASSQDRGWLDTDPYMNTEAFF
>once|TRBJ2-1|TRBD1|TRBV15
TGTGCCACCAGCAGGTTTGGACAGGGGAGCTCCTACAATGAGCAGTTCTTC
CATSRFGQGSSYNEQFF
>NA|TRBJ2-1|NA|TRBV5-1
TGCGCCAGCAGCATAGTCGACGGTAGAGATGAGCAGTTCTTC
CASSIVDGRDEQFF
>NA|TRBJ1-1|TRBD1|TRBV19
TGTGCCAGTAGTCCCAGGACAGGGAGGAGGACTGAAGCTTTCTTT
CASSPRTGRRTEAFF
>NA|TRBJ1-2|NA|TRBV6-1
TGTGCCAGCAGTGAAGGGCAGTACTATGGCTACACCTTC
CASSEGQYYGYTF
>once|TRBJ2-4|NA|TRBV19
TGTGCCAGTAGTATAGGTTGGGGAGCGGCTGCAAGTAACATTCAGTACTTC
CASSIGWGAAASNIQYF
>NA|TRBJ2-2|NA|TRBV4-3
TGCGCCAGCAGCCAAGATATCACCGGGGAGCTGTTTTTT
CASSQDITGELFF
>NA|TRBJ1-2|NA|TRBV19
TGTGCCAGTAGTATGAGCGGTGGCTACACCTTC
CASSMSGGYTF
>NA|TRBJ2-7|NA|TRBV10-1
TGCGCCAGCAGTGATAGCGCTGGGGGCGAGCAGTACTTC
CASSDSAGGEQYF
>once|TRBJ2-5|NA|TRBV2
TGTGCCAGCAGTGATCTGCGAGATACCCAGTACTTC
CASSDLRDTQYF
>NA|TRBJ2-7|TRBD1|TRBV30
TGTGCCTGGAGGGGGCAGGGGGCCTACGAGCAGTACTTC
CAWRGQGAYEQYF
>NA|TRBJ2-1|NA|TRBV19
TGTGCCAGTAGTATTCAGGACAGTTATTACAATGAGCAGTTCTTC
CASSIQDSYYNEQFF
>once|TRBJ2-1|NA|TRBV9
TGTGCCAGCAGCCAGCGGCTCTTATCCTACAATGAGCAGTTCTTC
CASSQRLLSYNEQFF
>NA|TRBJ2-5|NA|TRBV13
TGTGCCAGCAGCTTAGCAGCGGAGGGGGAGACCCAGTACTTC
CASSLAAEGETQYF
>few|TRBJ2-7|NA|TRBV4-3
TGCGCCAGCAGCCAAGAGGTCGGGGGGCACTCCTACGAGCAGTACTTC
CASSQEVGGHSYEQYF
>NA|TRBJ1-2|TRBD1|TRBV30
TGTGCCTGGAGCCCGACAGGGACGGGGAATGGCTACACCTTC
CAWSPTGTGNGYTF
>once|TRBJ2-2|TRBD2|TRBV4-1
TGCGCCAGCAGCCACGGACTAGCGGGGGGGCACACCGGGGAGCTGTTTTTT
CASSHGLAGGHTGELFF
>NA|TRBJ1-1|NA|TRBV4-3
TGCGCCAGCAGCCAAGATAGGTGGGGGACTGAAGCTTTCTTT
CASSQDRWGTEAFF
>NA|TRBJ1-1|NA|TRBV6-5
TGTGCCAGCAGTTACTTCGTCAACACTGAAGCTTTCTTT
CASSYFVNTEAFF
>once|TRBJ1-4|TRBD1|TRBV7-9
TGTGCCAGCAGCGCCACGGGACAGAATGAAAAACTGTTTTTT
CASSATGQNEKLFF
>NA|TRBJ2-3|NA|TRBV7-3
TGTGCCAGCAGCTTGCACACCGGGACGGTAGAGGGAAGCACAGATACGCAGTATTTT
CASSLHTGTVEGSTDTQYF
>once|TRBJ2-1|TRBD1|TRBV7-8
TGTGCCAGCAGCACCGGACAGGGGGAAAAATACTCCTACAATGAGCAGTTCTTC
CASSTGQGEKYSYNEQFF
>NA|TRBJ2-7|NA|TRBV30
TGTGCCTGGAGTGAGGACTCCGGTGAGCAGTACTTC
CAWSEDSGEQYF
>NA|TRBJ2-7|TRBD2|TRBV5-6
TGTGCCAGCACCCCGGGACTAGCCCCCTACGAGCAGTACTTC
CASTPGLAPYEQYF
>NA|TRBJ2-7|NA|TRBV28
TGTGCCAGCAGTCCATTTGTCGGGGGGCTTGGGGAGCAGTACTTC
CASSPFVGGLGEQYF
>NA|TRBJ1-1|NA|TRBV30
TGTGCCTGGAGTCCTTCTGGGGGGGGAGCTGAAGCTTTCTTT
CAWSPSGGGAEAFF
>NA|TRBJ2-1|TRBD1|TRBV29-1
TGCAGCTTTTTGTGGACAGGGAACAATGAGCAGTTCTTC
CSFLWTGNNEQFF
>NA|TRBJ2-3|NA|TRBV7-2
TGTGCCAGCAGCTTAGTAGGGGGAAGTGGCACAGATACGCAGTATTTT
CASSLVGGSGTDTQYF
>NA|TRBJ1-1|NA|TRBV19
TGTGCCAGTAAGTGCCACAGCAAGGGTTGCACTGAAGCTTTCTTT
CASKCHSKGCTEAFF
>NA|TRBJ2-3|TRBD2|TRBV6-5
TGTGCCAGCAGTTACTCGCGGGGGGCGACAGATACGCAGTATTTT
CASSYSRGATDTQYF
>NA|TRBJ2-2|NA|TRBV10-3
TGTGCCATGGGACATTTAAACACCGGGGAGCTGTTTTTT
CAMGHLNTGELFF
>NA|TRBJ2-2|NA|TRBV5-6
TGTGCCAGCACCCGTTCTGGTACTAACACCGGGGAGCTGTTTTTT
CASTRSGTNTGELFF
>few|TRBJ2-7|NA|TRBV19
TGTGCCAGTAGTATGTCCCAGGCGGCCTACGAGCAGTACTTC
CASSMSQAAYEQYF
>NA|TRBJ2-7|TRBD1|TRBV11-2
TGTGCCAGCAGCCTAATCGGGACAGGGCTCTACGAGCAGTACTTC
CASSLIGTGLYEQYF
>NA|TRBJ2-1|TRBD1|TRBV13
TGTGCCAGCAGCCTAAAAGGGACAGACTACAATGAGCAGTTCTTC
CASSLKGTDYNEQFF
>NA|TRBJ2-2|TRBD1|TRBV2
TGTGCCAGCAGTGCCCCGGGACAGGGGAACACCGGGGAGCTGTTTTTT
CASSAPGQGNTGELFF